The entry below describes one T cell receptor beta chain. Its antigen is not identified. This sample was taken from a study of cytomegalovirus exposure and HLA in healthy donors. Notes on the study in general: Reportedly, diagnosis of cytomegalovirus status by the classifier showed high specificity and sensitivity.

Profiling relied on immunoSEQ multiplex PCR, and the TCRdb table lists in-frame clones only, not all of them. The table has 150,000 to 200,000 clones, around 80% seen once. The germline gives CDR1 KGHSH, CDR2 LQKENI. The CDR3 length is 17 residues. With 4 bases clipped from V and 8 bases from J, the junction kept 11 bases outside the gene matches. The origin of this receptor is a woman in her thirties in good health and CMV-seronegative. The chain recombines TRBV18 with TRBJ2-3; 14 positions match TRBD2. The sample consisted of PBMCs. CDR3 sequence: CASSLPGLAGASGTQYF. The CDR3 DNA reads as TGTGCCAGCTCACTCCCGGGACTAGCGGGGGCATCGGGTACGCAGTATTTT.